Shown below are 31 T cell receptor beta chains from a single sample sequenced in a study of blood T cells in healthy people across ages. A second PCR of 7 to 11 cycles used a sample-barcoded 5' primer and a J-beta primer mix. TCRdb redid the calling of the 5' RACE reads with MiXCR, one entry per CDR3 protein. The sample includes 650,000 to 950,000 distinct CDR3 sequences, approximately 48% seen only once; the top ten take 15% to 25%. Sequencing was done on a sample of blood. Receptors were obtained from a man aged 55-75 years in good health.

The chain joins TRBV20-1 to TRBJ1-5; 9 bases map to TRBD1. There are 15 residues in the CDR3. V shed 0 bases, J shed 0 bases, and the junction held 0 bases outside the gene matches. CDR1 DFQATT and CDR2 SNEGSKA come from the germline V gene (reference sequence). CDR3 sequence reads: CSARETGGSNQPQHF. The CDR3 DNA reads TGCAGTGCTAGAGAGACAGGGGGTAGCAATCAGCCCCAGCATTTT.

Of note for this clonotype: At one end, the junction sequence differs from germline, possibly due to a read error. The genes are TRBV7-9 and TRBJ1-4, with D unclear. In germline, CDR1 is SEHNR, CDR2 FQNEAQ (reference sequence). This CDR3 contains 15 residues. The CDR3 nucleotides read TGTGCCGGCAGCATCCTAGGAGCGGGCCGTGAAAAACTGTTTTTT. Translated: CAGSILGAGREKLFF.

This chain joins TRBV28 and TRBJ2-3; 9 bases align to TRBD1. Germline V gives CDR1 MDHEN, CDR2 SYDVKM. With 2 bases clipped from V and 4 bases from J, the junction kept 4 bases outside the gene matches. The length of the CDR3 is 15 residues. The CDR3 sequence is CASSLGTGSSDTQYF. For the CDR3, the DNA is TGTGCCAGCAGTTTAGGGACAGGGTCCTCAGATACGCAGTATTTT.

The sample holds a few counts of this clonotype. The chain couples TRBV7-9 to TRBJ1-4; TRBD1 agrees at 9 bases. CDR1 is SEHNR and CDR2 is FQNEAQ in the germline V gene (reference sequence). The CDR3 length is 15 residues. Unmatched junction bases numbered 9, after V lost 5 bases and J lost 8 bases. In DNA, the CDR3 is TGTGCCAGCAGCCGTGGGACAGGGAACAACGAAAAACTGTTTTTT. This sequence encodes CASSRGTGNNEKLFF.

This clonotype was recorded a few times. The chain combines TRBV30 with TRBJ1-2; D unclear. The CDR3 is made up of 12 amino acids. Germline loops: CDR1 GTSNPN, CDR2 SVGIG (reference sequence). Trimming took 0 bases from V and 6 from J, leaving 8 bases between them. CDR3 amino acids: CAWSVGRDGYTF. The CDR3 coding sequence is TGTGCCTGGAGTGTGGGGAGAGATGGCTACACCTTC. Full variable domain (remainder filled in from reference TRBV30 and TRBJ1-2): SQTIHQWPATLVQPVGSPLSLECTVEGTSNPNLYWYRQAAGRGLQLLFYSVGIGQISSEVPQNLSASRPQDRQFILSSKKLLLSDSGFYLCAWSVGRDGYTFGSGTRLTVV.

This clonotype was counted between two and nine times. The rearrangement joins TRBV6-6 to TRBJ2-3; TRBD2 is a possible D gene (5 bases). The CDR3 covers 17 residues. V lost 0 bases to trimming and J lost 4 bases, with 17 bases between them. CDR1 and CDR2 (germline): MNHNY, SVGAGI (reference sequence). The DNA for the CDR3 is TGTGCCAGCAGTTACTCGATCCTGGACTCCCTTGCAGATACGCAGTATTTT. As protein: CASSYSILDSLADTQYF.

The chain has TRBV5-6 and TRBJ2-5, with 9 bases matching TRBD1. Trimming took 4 bases from V and 0 from J; bases not matched to a gene: 7. The CDR3 totals 16 residues. From germline, CDR1 is SGHDT and CDR2 YYEEEE. The CDR3 DNA sequence: TGTGCCAGCAGCGTAGGACAGGGGAGAGACCAAGAGACCCAGTACTTC. This gives the protein CASSVGQGRDQETQYF.

This sequence joins TRBV25-1 and TRBJ1-5; the D is unclear. There are 13 residues in the CDR3. Deletions cut 3 bases from V and 7 bases from J, with 10 bases between. The germline V gene has CDR1 MGHDK and CDR2 SYGVNS. CDR3 DNA sequence: TGTGCCAGCAGTGATGGCTTGGGGCAGCCCCAGCATTTT. This translates into CASSDGLGQPQHF.

V and J are TRBV20-1 and TRBJ2-7; D gene unclear. Deletions cut 0 bases from V and 2 bases from J, with 8 bases between. There are 13 residues in the CDR3. The germline V gene has CDR1 DFQATT and CDR2 SNEGSKA (reference sequence). The CDR3 here is CSAREGSAYEQYF. CDR3 coding DNA: TGCAGTGCTAGAGAGGGGTCTGCCTACGAGCAGTACTTC.

This clonotype was detected only once. This rearrangement joins TRBV30 to TRBJ2-7; 7 bases agree with TRBD2. Trimming at V came to 4 bases and at J to 3 bases, leaving 15 bases not matched to a gene. This CDR3 contains 16 residues. In germline, CDR1 is GTSNPN, CDR2 SVGIG (reference sequence). CDR3 amino acids: CAWTGRVPPQSYEQYF. DNA of the CDR3: TGTGCCTGGACGGGGAGGGTTCCCCCACAAAGCTACGAGCAGTACTTC.

This sequence joins TRBV28 and TRBJ1-4; 8 positions agree with TRBD1. V lost 6 bases to trimming and J lost 8 bases; unmatched junction nucleotides: 5. Germline V gene lookup returns CDR1 MDHEN and CDR2 SYDVKM. The CDR3 loop spans 13 amino acids. In nucleotides, the CDR3 is TGTGCCAGCAGAGAGGCAGGGGGCGAAAAACTGTTTTTT. It translates to CASREAGGEKLFF.

This rearrangement joins TRBV4-1 to TRBJ2-7; D tentatively reads TRBD1 or TRBD2 (5 bases each). V was shortened by 0 bases and J by 0 bases, with 15 bases between the two germline ends. The CDR3 is 17 amino acids. The germline V gene has CDR1 MGHRA and CDR2 YSYEKL. The CDR3 DNA reads as TGCGCCAGCAGCCAAGATCCCGCGACGGGGCGCTCCTACGAGCAGTACTTC. It is translated as CASSQDPATGRSYEQYF.

The chain is built from TRBV6-1 and TRBJ1-2, with 10 bases lining up with TRBD1. Germline V lookup: CDR1 MNHNS, CDR2 SASEGT. With 6 bases clipped from V and 4 bases from J, the junction kept 14 bases outside the gene matches. This CDR3 is built from 17 residues. This CDR3 reads CASREKLGQGSAYGYTF. In DNA, the CDR3 is TGTGCCAGCAGGGAAAAGCTGGGACAGGGGTCGGCCTATGGCTACACCTTC.

This chain connects TRBV7-2 to TRBJ2-2, with 9 bases lining up with TRBD2. From germline, CDR1 is SGHTA and CDR2 FQGNSA. Unmatched junction bases numbered 4, after V lost 1 base and J lost 4 bases. This CDR3 region has 16 residues. As DNA, the CDR3 is TGTGCCAGCAGCTTAGGCGGGGGGGGCTCCACCGGGGAGCTGTTTTTT. Amino acid sequence: CASSLGGGGSTGELFF. The whole variable domain, remainder taken from reference TRBV7-2 and TRBJ2-2, is GAGVSQSPSNKVTEKGKDVELRCDPISGHTALYWYRQSLGQGLEFLIYFQGNSAPDKSGLPSDRFSAERTGGSVSTLTIQRTQQEDSAVYLCASSLGGGGSTGELFFGEGSRLTVL.

This clonotype came up many times. The V call is TRBV13, the J call TRBJ2-7; TRBD1 might be the D (6 bases). The germline gives CDR1 PRHDT, CDR2 FYEKMQ (reference sequence). The CDR3 consists of 14 residues. V shed 1 base and J shed 1 base, with 8 bases lying between them. CDR3 nucleotide sequence: TGTGCCAGCAGCTTAGAAGGACAGTCCTACGAGCAGTACTTC. Translated: CASSLEGQSYEQYF.

This clonotype was picked up a small number of times. The chain links TRBV29-1 to TRBJ1-1; D ambiguous. V was clipped by 0 bases and J by 3 bases, with 2 bases between them. Germline assignment: CDR1 SQVTM and CDR2 ANQGSEA. The CDR3 extends over 11 amino acids. The CDR3 spells CSVEEYTEAFF. The DNA of the CDR3 is TGCAGCGTTGAAGAGTACACTGAAGCTTTCTTT.

This clonotype was seen only once. J is TRBJ1-5 and V is TRBV12-3 or TRBV12-4, with D maybe TRBD1 (5 bases). The CDR3 runs to 15 residues. V was shortened by 3 bases and J by 1 base, with 10 bases between the two germline ends. CDR3 protein: CASSFRGSSNQPQHF. In DNA, the CDR3 is TGTGCCAGCAGTTTTAGGGGCAGCAGCAATCAGCCCCAGCATTTT.

The chain employs TRBV27 and TRBJ1-2; TRBD1 matches at 9 bases. The CDR3 is 15 amino acids. CDR1 MNHEY and CDR2 SMNVEV come from the germline V gene (reference sequence). V shed 4 bases, J shed 6 bases, and the junction held 9 bases outside the gene matches. The CDR3 DNA sequence: TGTGCCAGCAGTTCCCCGGGACAGGGTTTGAATGGCTACACCTTC. Translated, it gives CASSSPGQGLNGYTF.

The V call is TRBV2, the J call TRBJ2-1, with no clear D. The CDR3 extends over 14 amino acids. V was shortened by 8 bases and J by 2 bases, with 13 bases between the two germline ends. Looked up from germline, CDR1 is SNHLY and CDR2 is FYNNEI. CDR3 coding DNA: TGTGCCAGCGCGGCCTTCAAGACCTACAATGAGCAGTTCTTC. Translated: CASAAFKTYNEQFF.

In this sample, this clonotype turned up a few times. The chain has TRBV30 and TRBJ1-2, with D hard to call. The V and J ends lost 1 base and 4 bases respectively, with 16 bases between them. Germline V gene data show CDR1 as GTSNPN and CDR2 as SVGIG (reference sequence). This CDR3 has 15 amino acids. The CDR3 region has the DNA TGTGCCTGGAGTGATACGATTGGAGGGCCCTATGGCTACACCTTC. This translates into CAWSDTIGGPYGYTF.

This chain connects TRBV4-1 to TRBJ2-3; D may be TRBD1 or TRBD2 (5 bases each). The CDR3 loop spans 14 amino acids. Germline CDR1 and CDR2: MGHRA and YSYEKL. V was cut by 3 bases and J by 6 bases, with 13 bases left in between. In DNA form, the CDR3 reads TGCGCCAGCAGCCAGGGGGACCCCCGGGATACGCAGTATTTT. Translation: CASSQGDPRDTQYF.

The genes are TRBV6-5 and TRBJ2-7; D uncertain. V lost 2 bases and J lost 0, with 8 bases in between. Germline CDR1 reads MNHEY; CDR2 reads SVGAGI. The CDR3 consists of 14 residues. Written as DNA, the CDR3 is TGTGCCAGCAGTTACCGGCAGTCCTCCTACGAGCAGTACTTC. The encoded protein is CASSYRQSSYEQYF.

This chain uses TRBV28 with TRBJ1-1; D is unresolved. The length of the CDR3 is 11 residues. Germline-derived CDR1 and CDR2 are MDHEN and SYDVKM. Trimming took off 8 bases at V and 5 bases at J, with 9 bases between the two ends. The CDR3 nucleotides are TGTGCCAGCCCCCGGTGGACTGAAGCTTTCTTT. Translating gives CASPRWTEAFF.

Written as DNA, the CDR3 is TGTGCCAGCAGCCTTACAGGGGGCATAGGCGGAGGCTATGGCTACACCTTC. Its protein product is CASSLTGGIGGGYGYTF. The chain couples TRBV11-2 to TRBJ1-2, with 9 bases that match TRBD1. Germline V CDR1 and CDR2: SGHAT, FQNNGV. The J segment lost 4 bases and the V segment lost 5 bases, leaving 14 bases of the junction unmatched. The CDR3 runs to 17 residues.

The chain links TRBV11-2 to TRBJ2-7; the D gene is possibly TRBD2 (6 bases). The CDR3 has 16 residues. The V end lost 0 bases, the J end lost 0 bases, and 12 bases lay between the germline ends. Germline lookup yields CDR1 SGHAT and CDR2 FQNNGV. The CDR3 nucleotides read TGTGCCAGCAGCTTAGAAGGCGGGGCCATCTCCTACGAGCAGTACTTC. Amino acids: CASSLEGGAISYEQYF.

Regarding this clonotype: A much larger clone lies one base from this, so it may be a read error. The gene calls are TRBV7-2 and TRBJ2-7; a weak D match, TRBD1 (6 bases). The CDR3 loop spans 15 amino acids. Between the trimmed V and J ends, which lost 3 bases and 0 bases, there was a span of 12 bases. Per the germline V gene, CDR1 is SGHTA and CDR2 is FQGNSA. In DNA, the CDR3 is TGTGCCAGCAGCTTTCTGCAGGGGAGCTCCTACGAGCAGTACTTC. As protein: CASSFLQGSSYEQYF.

This clonotype was seen a handful of times. The rearrangement uses TRBV6-2 or TRBV6-3 and TRBJ2-1; 7 bases align to TRBD1. The germline gives CDR1 MNHEY, CDR2 SVGEGT. The V gene end was trimmed by 5 bases and the J gene end by 0 bases; junction bases not matched to a gene: 7. This CDR3 region has 16 residues. This CDR3 is CASSRLTGSSYNEQFF. Here the CDR3 DNA reads TGTGCCAGCAGTCGCCTGACAGGGAGCTCCTACAATGAGCAGTTCTTC.

The V gene is TRBV6-2 or TRBV6-3, the J gene TRBJ2-2; a weak D match, TRBD1 (5 bases). The CDR3 runs 13 residues. Germline CDR1 is MNHEY and CDR2 is SVGEGT. V was trimmed by 4 bases and J by 4 bases, leaving 7 bases between them. The CDR3, as DNA: TGTGCCAGCAGTTCAGGGTCCACCGGGGAGCTGTTTTTT. Its protein is CASSSGSTGELFF.

This clonotype came up a few times. The rearrangement joins TRBV7-9 to TRBJ2-3, with 10 positions matching TRBD2. Germline CDR1 is SEHNR and CDR2 is FQNEAQ (reference sequence). Trimming at V came to 6 bases and at J to 1 base, leaving 1 base not matched to a gene. This CDR3 comprises 14 residues. The CDR3 reads CASRGTSGTDTQYF. CDR3 sequence (DNA): TGTGCCAGCAGGGGGACTAGCGGCACAGATACGCAGTATTTT.

This clonotype showed up just once. The chain has TRBV27 and TRBJ2-5; a possible D gene is TRBD2 (5 bases). CDR3 length: 12 amino acids. The germline V and J ends were trimmed by 4 bases and 11 bases, with 14 bases remaining between them. Germline CDR1 and CDR2: MNHEY and SMNVEV (reference sequence). The CDR3 loop is CASSSLAAEQYF. CDR3 DNA sequence: TGTGCCAGCAGTTCTCTAGCAGCTGAGCAGTACTTC.

The chain combines TRBV10-1 with TRBJ2-1, with D unclear. CDR1 is WNHNN and CDR2 is SYGVQD in the germline V gene (reference sequence). This CDR3 spans 13 amino acids. Trimming cost V 4 bases and J 5 bases, with 9 bases left between them. The CDR3 here is CASSGVLDNEQFF. CDR3 DNA sequence: TGCGCCAGCAGTGGGGTTCTGGACAATGAGCAGTTCTTC.